The 30 T cell receptor beta chains presented below share a single source sample, sequenced in a study of CD8 T cells in Susac syndrome. Reverse transcription of roughly 0.5 to 1 ug RNA was performed with random hexamers. MiXCR, run by TCRdb on the immunoSEQ multiplex PCR reads, gives a single entry per CDR3 protein. The data hold roughly 120,000 distinct CDR3 sequences, with around 94% observed a single time. Sequencing used CD4+ T cells from PBMCs. These receptors originate from a human donor in good health.

The V gene is TRBV7-2, the J gene TRBJ2-5, with D tentatively TRBD2 (6 bases). Germline CDR1 is SGHTA and CDR2 is FQGNSA. CDR3 length equals 15 residues. V was shortened by 5 bases and J by 2 bases, with 15 bases between the two germline ends. This CDR3 reads CASSPGLGWQETQYF. CDR3 DNA sequence: TGTGCCAGCAGCCCGGGACTGGGGTGGCAAGAGACCCAGTACTTC.

The chain employs TRBV9 and TRBJ2-5; D is unresolved. V was trimmed by 2 bases and J by 5 bases, leaving 13 bases between them. The CDR3 runs 14 residues. Germline-derived CDR1 and CDR2 are SGDLS and YYNGEE. The CDR3 region has the DNA TGTGCCAGCAGCGTGGGCCCCACGGCCGAGACCCAGTACTTC. Translating it yields CASSVGPTAETQYF.

The rearrangement links TRBV24-1 to TRBJ2-1; D is undetermined. CDR1 is KGHDR and CDR2 is SFDVKD in the germline V gene. The CDR3 runs to 12 residues. Trimming removed 5 bases at V and 4 bases at J, with 5 bases between. CDR3 in amino acids: CATSGIYNEQFF. The CDR3 DNA follows: TGTGCCACCAGTGGGATTTACAATGAGCAGTTCTTC.

V is TRBV14 and J is TRBJ2-5; possibly TRBD1 for D (6 bases). The CDR3 has 15 amino acids. Germline CDR1 SGHDN, CDR2 FVKESK. Trimming shortened V by 0 bases and J by 5 bases, and 13 bases separated the two germline ends. Here the CDR3 DNA reads TGTGCCAGCAGCCAAGACCCGGGCCAGGGGGAGACCCAGTACTTC. Its translation is CASSQDPGQGETQYF. Complete variable domain (other parts from reference TRBV14 and TRBJ2-5): EAGVTQFPSHSVIEKGQTVTLRCDPISGHDNLYWYRRVMGKEIKFLLHFVKESKQDESGMPNNRFLAERTGGTYSTLKVQPAELEDSGVYFCASSQDPGQGETQYFGPGTRLLVL.

This chain joins TRBV11-2 and TRBJ1-1; tentatively, D is TRBD1 (5 bases). Trimming pared 5 bases from V and 8 bases from J, leaving 21 bases between. The CDR3 extends over 15 amino acids. CDR1 and CDR2 from the germline V gene are SGHAT and FQNNGV. In DNA form, the CDR3 reads TGTGCCAGCAGCCCTTTGAGAGCCGGGGGAAGAGAAGCTTTCTTT. Protein sequence: CASSPLRAGGREAFF.

This clonotype was counted a single time. The chain couples TRBV29-1 to TRBJ2-1; 10 bases are shared with TRBD2. J gave up 7 bases and V 6 bases, and 3 bases lay outside the gene matches. CDR3 size: 12 residues. CDR1 and CDR2 (germline): SQVTM, ANQGSEA. CDR3 DNA: TGCAGCGTCGGACTAGCGGCTAATGAGCAGTTCTTC. This sequence encodes CSVGLAANEQFF.

The rearrangement joins TRBV7-2 to TRBJ2-1; D remains ambiguous. The CDR3 sequence is 12 residues long. Trimming took off 5 bases at V and 7 bases at J, with 9 bases between the two ends. Germline V lookup: CDR1 SGHTA, CDR2 FQGNSA. CDR3 region: CASSRFRNEQFF. Written as DNA, the CDR3 is TGTGCCAGCAGCAGGTTTAGGAATGAGCAGTTCTTC.

This clonotype appeared a single time. The chain couples TRBV20-1 to TRBJ1-2, with 7 bases aligning to TRBD1. The V gene's germline CDR1 is DFQATT and CDR2 SNEGSKA (reference sequence). V shed 4 bases and J 4 bases; nucleotides not matched to a gene: 6. The CDR3 consists of 13 residues. The CDR3: CSATNRGTYGYTF. DNA of the CDR3: TGCAGTGCTACCAACAGGGGTACCTATGGCTACACCTTC.

V gene TRBV9 combines with J gene TRBJ2-1, with 12 bases aligning to TRBD2. This CDR3 comprises 14 residues. The J segment lost 8 bases and the V segment lost 7 bases, leaving 7 bases of the junction unmatched. Per the germline V gene, CDR1 is SGDLS and CDR2 is YYNGEE. The CDR3 is CASATSGSNDEQFF. Here the CDR3 DNA reads TGTGCCAGCGCGACTAGCGGGAGTAACGATGAGCAGTTCTTC.

Written as DNA, the CDR3 is TGTGCCACCAGTGATTGGGGAGGGACGAGCACCGGGGAGCTGTTTTTT. It yields the protein CATSDWGGTSTGELFF. This chain joins TRBV24-1 and TRBJ2-2; 7 bases agree with TRBD2. J gave up 4 bases and V 2 bases, and 6 bases lay outside the gene matches. The CDR3 contains 16 residues. Germline CDR1 reads KGHDR; CDR2 reads SFDVKD.

The genes are TRBV7-9 and TRBJ2-5; D gene uncertain. V lost 3 bases and J lost 5, with 7 bases in between. The germline gives CDR1 SEHNR, CDR2 FQNEAQ (reference sequence). This CDR3 has 12 residues. CDR3 protein: CASSFFPETQYF. The CDR3 nucleotides read TGTGCCAGCAGCTTCTTTCCCGAGACCCAGTACTTC. The whole variable domain, filled in from reference TRBV7-9 and TRBJ2-5, reads DTGVSQNPRHKITKRGQNVTFRCDPISEHNRLYWYRQTLGQGPEFLTYFQNEAQLEKSRLLSDRFSAERPKGSFSTLEIQRTEQGDSAMYLCASSFFPETQYFGPGTRLLVL.

The chain's CDR3 is CSVGLSPGHSGANVLTF. DNA of the CDR3: TGCAGCGTGGGACTAAGTCCGGGACACTCTGGGGCCAACGTCCTGACTTTC. The chain is built from TRBV29-1 and TRBJ2-6, with D possibly matching TRBD2 (7 bases). Germline V CDR1 and CDR2: SQVTM, ANQGSEA. Trimming removed 6 bases from V and 0 bases from J, with 18 bases in between. CDR3 length equals 17 residues.

This chain connects TRBV27 to TRBJ2-7; TRBD1 matches at 7 bases. CDR1 is MNHEY and CDR2 is SMNVEV in the germline V gene (reference sequence). The CDR3 totals 14 residues. V was clipped by 6 bases and J by 3 bases; unmatched bases: 8. DNA of the CDR3: TGTGCCAGCAGCCCACAGGGGCGTTTCTACGAGCAGTACTTC. It yields the protein CASSPQGRFYEQYF.

This chain uses TRBV5-1 with TRBJ2-3; 7 positions match TRBD1. The CDR3 runs 15 residues. Germline V gives CDR1 SGHRS, CDR2 YFSETQ. The J segment lost 4 bases and the V segment lost 0 bases, leaving 5 bases of the junction unmatched. The CDR3 loop reads CASSLARQGADTQYF. CDR3 nucleotide sequence: TGCGCCAGCAGCTTGGCCCGTCAGGGGGCAGATACGCAGTATTTT.

V is TRBV29-1 and J is TRBJ2-1, with no clear D. Germline V CDR1 and CDR2: SQVTM, ANQGSEA. The CDR3 runs 12 residues. V was shortened by 2 bases and J by 3 bases, with 5 bases between the two germline ends. This CDR3 reads CSVERDYNEQFF. The CDR3 DNA is TGCAGCGTTGAAAGGGACTACAATGAGCAGTTCTTC.

This sequence joins TRBV15 and TRBJ2-3; D is perhaps TRBD1 or TRBD2 (7 bases each). V was pared by 0 bases and J by 6 bases, with 16 bases between. Per germline, CDR1 LNHNV and CDR2 YYDKDF (reference sequence). This CDR3 spans 16 amino acids. The chain's CDR3 is CATSRDLAGGGDTQYF. The CDR3 bases are TGTGCCACCAGCAGAGATCTGGCAGGGGGAGGGGATACGCAGTATTTT.

The chain employs TRBV30 and TRBJ2-3; 9 bases line up with TRBD2. The CDR3 sequence is 15 residues long. With V trimmed by 4 bases and J by 8 bases, 13 bases remained unmatched. Germline V gene data show CDR1 as GTSNPN and CDR2 as SVGIG (reference sequence). The CDR3 DNA reads TGTGCCTGGAATATGGGACTAGCACTCTGGGGTACGCAGTATTTT. Translated: CAWNMGLALWGTQYF.

The rearrangement joins TRBV29-1 to TRBJ1-1; 7 bases match TRBD1. Germline CDR1 is SQVTM and CDR2 is ANQGSEA. The V and J ends lost 4 bases and 4 bases, in that order; junction bases with no gene match: 6. This CDR3 is 13 amino acids long. CDR3 region: CSVGTGSSTEAFF. CDR3 bases: TGCAGCGTTGGGACAGGATCTAGCACTGAAGCTTTCTTT.

This chain joins TRBV6-5 and TRBJ1-1; TRBD1 matches 7 bases. The CDR3 spans 14 residues. Germline CDR1 MNHEY, CDR2 SVGAGI. V dropped 6 bases and J dropped 8; count of bases not matched to a gene: 12. CDR3 DNA: TGTGCCAGCAGAACTTCCGCCGGGACAGTGGAAGCTTTCTTT. It codes for CASRTSAGTVEAFF.

The chain combines TRBV5-1 with TRBJ1-3, with 7 bases lining up with TRBD1. Germline V lookup: CDR1 SGHRS, CDR2 YFSETQ. J was trimmed by 4 bases and V by 0 bases; bases with no gene match: 4. The CDR3 runs to 15 residues. CDR3: CASSLGTGFGNTIYF. The CDR3 bases are TGCGCCAGCAGCTTGGGGACAGGTTTCGGAAACACCATATATTTT. The complete variable domain, with remaining parts taken from reference TRBV5-1 and TRBJ1-3, reads KAGVTQTPRYLIKTRGQQVTLSCSPISGHRSVSWYQQTPGQGLQFLFEYFSETQRNKGNFPGRFSGRQFSNSRSEMNVSTLELGDSALYLCASSLGTGFGNTIYFGEGSWLTVV.

The chain combines TRBV30 with TRBJ1-5; no definite D call. Germline loops: CDR1 GTSNPN, CDR2 SVGIG (reference sequence). V was trimmed by 2 bases and J by 7 bases, leaving 15 bases between them. The CDR3 has 14 amino acids. For the CDR3, the DNA is TGTGCCTGGAGTACCGACCCTCCGGGGCAGCCCCAGCATTTT. Amino acids: CAWSTDPPGQPQHF.

This rearrangement joins TRBV7-8 to TRBJ2-5; maybe TRBD2 (6 bases). CDR1 and CDR2 (germline): SGHVS, FQNEAQ. Trimming left V 5 bases short and J 1 base short, with 14 bases between. This CDR3 has 15 residues. The CDR3 DNA reads TGTGCCAGCAGCCCGGGGGTAGTTTTCCAAGAGACCCAGTACTTC. This sequence encodes CASSPGVVFQETQYF.

There are a few counts of this clonotype. The chain's CDR3 is CASSYRGRSSEQYF. For the CDR3, the DNA is TGTGCCAGCAGTTACAGGGGGCGGTCGTCCGAGCAGTACTTC. The chain joins TRBV12-3 or TRBV12-4 to TRBJ2-7; 9 positions agree with TRBD1. V lost 4 bases and J lost 6; bases outside the gene matches: 7. The CDR3 has 14 residues.

This rearrangement joins TRBV3-1 to TRBJ1-1; TRBD1 matches 8 bases. The germline V gene has CDR1 LGHDT and CDR2 YNNKEL (reference sequence). CDR3 size: 15 residues. J gave up 7 bases and V 0 bases, and 7 bases lay outside the gene matches. The DNA of the CDR3 is TGTGCCAGCAGCCAAGATTGGGCAGGGGGCAGTGAAGCTTTCTTT. It encodes CASSQDWAGGSEAFF.

J is TRBJ1-2 and V is TRBV3-1; 9 positions agree with TRBD1. Germline V CDR1 and CDR2: LGHDT, YNNKEL (reference sequence). Trimming took 4 bases from V and 0 from J; bases not matched to a gene: 9. The length of the CDR3 is 17 residues. This CDR3 reads CASSPWTGDAANYGYTF. As DNA, the CDR3 is TGTGCCAGCAGCCCATGGACAGGGGACGCAGCTAACTATGGCTACACCTTC.

J is TRBJ1-1 and V is TRBV4-3; the match to TRBD1 covers 9 bases. Per germline, CDR1 LGHNA and CDR2 YSLEER. The CDR3 sequence is 15 residues long. V shed 1 base, J shed 10 bases, and the junction held 10 bases outside the gene matches. CDR3 coding DNA: TGCGCCAGCAGCCAAGGGGGACAGGGTGGCCGAGGAGCTTTCTTT. Translating gives CASSQGGQGGRGAFF.

This clonotype was recorded only once. The chain combines TRBV25-1 with TRBJ2-7; D call uncertain. This CDR3 has 14 residues. V was trimmed by 10 bases and J by 0 bases, leaving 16 bases between them. The germline V gene has CDR1 MGHDK and CDR2 SYGVNS. Here the CDR3 DNA reads TGTGCCACCTCCTTCGGGCGGAACTCCTACGAGCAGTACTTC. This gives the protein CATSFGRNSYEQYF.

This clonotype was seen once. The chain couples TRBV7-9 to TRBJ2-3; 9 nucleotides align to TRBD2. Germline-derived CDR1 and CDR2 are SEHNR and FQNEAQ (reference sequence). Unmatched junction bases numbered 2, after V lost 3 bases and J lost 1 base. CDR3 length: 15 amino acids. The CDR3 DNA is TGTGCCAGCAGCTTTCGGACTAGCGGCACAGATACGCAGTATTTT. This gives the protein CASSFRTSGTDTQYF.

The table lists this clonotype with a count of one. The V call is TRBV2, the J call TRBJ1-2; D not certain. Germline V lookup: CDR1 SNHLY, CDR2 FYNNEI. CDR3 length equals 13 residues. V was cut by 6 bases and J by 7 bases, with 15 bases left in between. DNA for the CDR3: TGTGCCAGCAGGTCGGCAGTTTCCAGTGGCTACACCTTC. It encodes CASRSAVSSGYTF.

The chain recombines TRBV3-1 with TRBJ2-1; D not certain. The CDR3 is 15 amino acids. The germline gives CDR1 LGHDT, CDR2 YNNKEL (reference sequence). Between the trimmed V and J ends, which lost 3 bases and 13 bases, there was a span of 22 bases. CDR3 coding DNA: TGTGCCAGCAGCCAGGAAGGAAGGGTCCTAAAAACTCAGTTCTTC. It translates to CASSQEGRVLKTQFF.